This T cell receptor beta chain was documented in a study of blood T cell repertoires in COVID-19. CDR3 size: 15 residues. Looked up from germline, CDR1 is SGHRS and CDR2 is YFSETQ. V lost 0 bases and J lost 5; bases outside the gene matches: 6. Under the authors' procedure: Reference gene primer amplification gave nucleated cell count estimates. The protocol was immunoSEQ multiplex PCR, while the TCRdb copy is restricted to in-frame clones and leaves out a portion. The DNA gave D and trimming, while V, J and clone size come from that table. The sample contains 60,000 to 65,000 clones, roughly 76% of which appear only once.

This receptor was identified in a human donor in a cohort sampled during active COVID-19. Specimen: peripheral blood. The V call is TRBV5-1, the J call TRBJ2-3; 7 nucleotides line up with TRBD1. The CDR3 coding sequence is TGCGCCAGCAGCTTGGAGGGGGCTAGGGTAGATACGCAGTATTTT. Protein: CASSLEGARVDTQYF.